The source of this TCR beta chain is a study of blood T cell repertoires in COVID-19. Across the study: COVID-19 samples collected from the United States, Italy and Spain covered acute and convalescent phases.

Data came from immunoSEQ multiplex PCR; TCRdb stores just in-frame clones and leaves some out. The sample has about 200,000 clones, around nine tenths seen once; the top ten hold 4.8%. Trimming stripped 3 bases from V and 3 bases from J, with 5 bases between. The CDR3 loop spans 12 amino acids. Germline assignment: CDR1 ENHRY and CDR2 SYGVKD. The genes are TRBV10-3 and TRBJ1-2, with D unresolved. Input material: peripheral blood. The receptor was isolated from a woman in her 40s with acute or convalescent COVID-19. The CDR3: CAISDQDYGYTF. The CDR3 DNA reads as TGTGCCATCAGTGACCAGGACTATGGCTACACCTTC.